This T cell receptor beta chain stems from a study of shared clonotypes between healthy human individuals. Study summary: Two women and a few men aged 18 to 49 served as donors.

Whole-study findings and limits: What naive subsets generally showed was a larger estimated richness than memory subsets showed.

CDR1 and CDR2 (germline): SGHVS, FNYEAQ. The length of the CDR3 is 13 residues. V was pared by 1 base and J by 4 bases, with 4 bases between. To note about this clone: What it recognizes is unknown.

The split of CD4+ cells yielded CD45RA+ naive and CD45RA-negative memory subsets. Clones were sequenced by immunoSEQ multiplex PCR, and TCRdb holds only the in-frame ones, with some missing. The data show some 2,100,000 clones, 90% to 96% seen once. The sequenced material came from naive CD4+ T cells sorted from blood. The subset was: CD45RA+ positively selected. The TCR comes from a man between 18 and 29 years old in good health. V is TRBV7-6 and J is TRBJ2-2; D is ambiguous. The CDR3 is CASSLVATGELFF. CDR3 bases: TGTGCCAGCAGCTTAGTTGCCACCGGGGAGCTGTTTTTT.